The 9 T cell receptor beta chains listed next were all sequenced from one sample in a study of blood T cell repertoires in COVID-19. Profiled with immunoSEQ multiplex PCR; TCRdb holds only in-frame clones, not every one. The sample yields hundreds of thousands of clones, 89% seen once. Input material: PBMCs or T cells enriched from blood (not recorded which). These receptors originate from a woman aged 40 to 50 who had recovered from COVID-19.

The J gene is TRBJ2-5, the V gene TRBV24-1; TRBD1 matches at 9 bases. Germline lookup yields CDR1 KGHDR and CDR2 SFDVKD. The length of the CDR3 is 18 residues. Losses at the gene ends were 2 bases for V and 4 bases for J; bases not matched to a gene: 13. CDR3 sequence: CATSDSSPGTGPPETQYF. CDR3 in DNA: TGTGCCACCAGTGATTCCTCCCCGGGGACAGGGCCCCCAGAGACCCAGTACTTC.

The chain couples TRBV29-1 to TRBJ2-7; a weak D match, TRBD2 (6 bases). The germline V gene has CDR1 SQVTM and CDR2 ANQGSEA. CDR3 length: 12 residues. Trimming left V 5 bases short and J 4 bases short, with 12 bases between. The CDR3 bases are TGCAGCGTTTCTAGCGCGGCGTACGAGCAGTACTTC. Encoded protein: CSVSSAAYEQYF.

This rearrangement joins TRBV19 to TRBJ1-2, with 7 bases aligning to TRBD1. CDR3 length: 15 amino acids. After removal of 5 bases from V and 4 bases from J, the junction contained 10 bases not matched to a gene. Per germline, CDR1 LNHDA and CDR2 SQIVND (reference sequence). Written as DNA, the CDR3 is TGTGCCAGTAGTCCAAGGACAGGTAACCTCTATGGCTACACCTTC. The encoded protein is CASSPRTGNLYGYTF.

V and J are TRBV28 and TRBJ1-2; D is unclear. With 6 bases removed from V and 6 bases from J, the gap between germline ends came to 8 bases. Germline CDR1 is MDHEN and CDR2 is SYDVKM. This CDR3 is 11 amino acids long. The CDR3: CASSLSHGYTF. The DNA of the CDR3 is TGTGCCAGCAGCCTTAGCCATGGCTACACCTTC.

This chain joins TRBV5-1 and TRBJ2-3; 13 bases map to TRBD2. The ends lost 0 bases at V and 5 bases at J; junction bases unmatched: 9. Germline CDR1 is SGHRS and CDR2 is YFSETQ. The CDR3 totals 18 residues. CDR3 bases: TGCGCCAGCAGCTTGGTACTAGCGGGAGGGCCTTCTCAAGATACGCAGTATTTT. It codes for CASSLVLAGGPSQDTQYF.

The CDR3 region is CASSLAGGPGVQFF. CDR3 nucleotides: TGTGCCAGCAGCTTAGCGGGGGGGCCTGGAGTACAGTTCTTC. The chain uses TRBV7-3 and TRBJ2-1; 9 positions agree with TRBD2. V trimming: 2 bases; J trimming: 13 bases; junction bases outside the gene matches: 9. CDR1 is SGHTA and CDR2 is FQGTGA in the germline V gene. CDR3 length equals 14 residues.

The V gene is TRBV11-2, the J gene TRBJ2-1; 7 bases fit TRBD2. The V gene end was trimmed by 3 bases and the J gene end by 3 bases; junction bases not matched to a gene: 5. The V gene's germline CDR1 is SGHAT and CDR2 FQNNGV. There are 15 residues in the CDR3. DNA for the CDR3: TGTGCCAGCAGCTTGGCGGGGGAGCTCTACAATGAGCAGTTCTTC. It encodes CASSLAGELYNEQFF.

J is TRBJ1-2 and V is TRBV6-5, with D perhaps TRBD1 (5 bases). V lost 6 bases to trimming and J lost 0 bases, with 14 bases between them. This CDR3 region has 15 residues. Germline-derived CDR1 and CDR2 are MNHEY and SVGAGI. The CDR3 protein is CASSRGQSANYGYTF. The DNA of the CDR3 is TGTGCCAGCAGCCGTGGACAATCCGCTAACTATGGCTACACCTTC.

The chain combines TRBV4-1 with TRBJ2-1; 8 positions agree with TRBD2. This CDR3 contains 15 residues. CDR1 and CDR2 (germline): MGHRA, YSYEKL. V dropped 6 bases and J dropped 5; count of bases not matched to a gene: 9. The CDR3 nucleotides read TGCGCCAGCAGACCAACTAGCGGAGCCGACAATGAGCAGTTCTTC. Translated, it gives CASRPTSGADNEQFF.